These T cell receptor beta chains were read from a single sample in a study of identical twins. TCRdb reanalysed the 5' RACE reads using MiXCR and keeps one entry per CDR3 protein. The sample has around 1.7 million distinct CDR3 sequences, about 30% seen once. What was sequenced was cord blood. All receptors come from a newborn girl in good health. Each CDR3 is given with its conserved first and last residue. Fields, in order: V gene, clone size, CDR3 protein. Rows give clone size only sometimes, using once, few, many, or a class for an expanded clone.

>TRBV6-1|-
CASSPRTESKEKLFF
>TRBV25-1|-
CASSAPGGEKLFF
>TRBV9|-
CASSVVGSTNTGELFF
>TRBV6-2/TRBV6-3|-
CASRGPGPNYGYTF
>TRBV15|few
CATSVAADTQYF
>TRBV3-1|many
CASSQAYEQYF
>TRBV3-1|few
CASSRKARYNEQFF
>TRBV4-1|-
CASSQQRGYTF
>TRBV4-1|-
CASSQDLAGGIVTQYF
>TRBV29-1|many
CSVEKRGDYNEQFF
>TRBV12-3/TRBV12-4|-
CASSPLDRGTYEQYF
>TRBV20-1|-
CSARTSGKYEQYF
>TRBV20-1|many
CSAPTGYEQYF
>TRBV25-1|-
CASSKADVETQYF
>TRBV11-1|-
CASTELAGSLYEQYF
>TRBV20-1|-
CSARNDGGDEQFF
>TRBV2|once
CASSPRGGAYSEQFF
>TRBV6-5|-
CASTLPQGGYGYTF
>TRBV20-1|-
CSASGTPKKKEQPQHF
>TRBV20-1|few
CSARDKVAKNIQYF
>TRBV30|few
CAWARGNQPQHF
>TRBV12-3/TRBV12-4|few
CASSLAWTLPGRGHYNSPLHF
>TRBV28|few
CASSLGPETSGGNYEQYF
>TRBV27|-
CASSLSWGLAYEQYF
>TRBV25-1|-
CASKSSGSPYGYTF
>TRBV27|few
CASSIHYRDEQYF
>TRBV20-1|once
CSAKGRDNSPLHF
>TRBV20-1|-
CSASDRDGYSNQPQHF
>TRBV20-1|-
CSARKGPLTDTQYF
>TRBV18|few
CASSLKGNYNEQFF
>TRBV5-1|few
CASSSIAGDSDTQYF
>TRBV5-1|few
CASSLWVPDTQYF
>TRBV29-1|few
CSVERNTGELFF
>TRBV20-1|once
CSAHFFGLPYNEQFF
>TRBV4-1|-
CASSYWTGLNYGYTF
>TRBV5-1|-
CASSGWREGDEQYF
>TRBV20-1|-
CSALRDPNSPLHF
>TRBV2|-
CAGGGLSYNEQFF
>TRBV10-2|-
CATGDRGEKLFF
>TRBV20-1|-
CSARTSGGAILSCNEHFF
>TRBV29-1|-
CSVEQVGHASYNEQFF
>TRBV4-2|-
CASSQGWLGLAGVEQYF
>TRBV14|-
CASSQGPWTMLNEQFF
>TRBV7-2|-
CASSGSGLNTEAFF
>TRBV12-3/TRBV12-4|-
CASSFSRGVNTGELFF
>TRBV5-1|-
CASSSRQGPSYGYTF
>TRBV9|-
CASARWERSYNEQFF
>TRBV4-2|few
CASSQHTSADTQYF
>TRBV11-1|many
CASSSTVDSYGYTF
>TRBV29-1|many
CSVRQGSYGYTF
>TRBV28|-
CASRLRAQALTYNEQFF
>TRBV28|many
CASRPLATPYEQYF
>TRBV5-6|few
CASSSTGGFPSGANVLTF
>TRBV6-1|-
CASTTLLGGPPNYGYTF